This T cell receptor (beta chain) was identified during a study of cytomegalovirus exposure and HLA in healthy donors (dated by TCRdb to 2015 to 2018). Describing the broader study: In an earlier analysis of some 610 of the donors, about 260 Gb of sequence data and 120 million or so unique TCR beta sequences from 150 million to 200 million T cells were reported. About 280 gigabases of sequencing data and around 90 million unique TCR sequences made up an early release that covered 640 HLA-typed donors. Of the approximately 400 genotyped donors, around 81% fell in the genetic ancestry cluster associated with self-reported Caucasian donors. The study aimed to test whether cataloging public T cell receptors could reveal signatures of past pathogen exposure. Using immunosequencing, the study profiled T cell repertoires from about 610 subjects and related those repertoires to cytomegalovirus serostatus. In addition to the first cohort of 650 to 750 subjects, a separate validation cohort of under 150 different subjects was used. High-throughput TCR immunosequencing, statistical association of individual TCRs with disease status, and machine learning were combined to predict cytomegalovirus infection status. A later analysis re-examined previously published TCR beta repertoires from roughly 650 donors and added high-resolution HLA genotyping to investigate patterns of TCR occurrence. Rather than using new phenotypic data, the later analysis identified candidate immune exposures from TCR beta sequences and from how often those sequences occurred across donors. To decide whether each TCR beta V gene segment behaved as functional or pseudogenic, an earlier analysis of approximately 620 of the donors relied on high-throughput TCR beta sequencing. Donor age, sex, ethnicity and CMV serostatus were collected together with the repertoire data. Genome-wide SNP genotypes for about three fifths of the roughly 670 donors were used in a later genetic analysis, which treated that subset as a discovery cohort. All discovery cohort repertoires had been generated on a single sequencing platform. Both class I and class II loci were covered by HLA typing, at four-digit resolution. The number of donors typed differed by locus, with roughly 629-640 for A, B, C, DRB1 and DQB1, more than 500 for DQA1, 600 to 610 for DPA1, and 450 to 480 for DPB1. Several DR-DQ haplotypes were treated as single units for association and clustering because of strong linkage in the cohort. Across 300 to 400 genotyped donors of the cohort, an average of roughly 230,000 unique TCR beta nucleotide sequences per donor were sequenced, and roughly 20% of those sequences were non-productive. The study at large found these results: The earlier analysis of some 560 of the donors excluded some 15 rarely observed V segments, including chromosome 9 orphons, because counts were too low. Because HLA typing was unavailable for some donors at each locus, only the typed subset was used in association tests. In vitro tests confirmed that a few of the cytomegalovirus-associated TCR beta chains recognize cytomegalovirus antigens. Compared with the 666-donor mean, donors in an Asian-associated ancestry cluster had fewer N-insertions in productive TCRs, according to a later genetic analysis. Several of the top co-occurrence clusters appeared to be linked to parvovirus B19, influenza, CMV and Epstein-Barr virus, according to a later analysis. In the study, around 150 TCR beta chains were listed as associated with cytomegalovirus. In an earlier analysis of roughly 500 of the donors, most TCR beta V segments appeared in productive rearrangements about 87% or about 30% of the time, broadly matching IMGT annotations. In a later analysis, 16,951 TCR beta sequences were associated with specific HLA alleles at a false discovery rate of 0.05. Linkage disequilibrium might explain the correlated functional status among segregating V segments, but an unknown experimental factor could not be ruled out. In this cohort, only TCR beta chains were sequenced, and detectable features were limited by the absence of alpha or paired-chain data. Assigning TCR associations to individual alleles was difficult when HLA alleles, especially DR and DQ, strongly co-occurred. In a later analysis, HLA-associated TCR beta chains showed more clonal expansion and lower generation probabilities than non-associated chains that were equally common. The presence/absence analyses assumed that sequencing depth was roughly uniform across donors, and that assumption may not be true. A later genetic analysis associated a missense DCLRE1C variant with V-gene and J-gene trimming of TCR beta chains, and an independent cohort replicated the association. For the cohort, immune exposure information was limited to CMV serostatus. In a later analysis, the rate of TCR association differed among HLA loci, with DRB1 alleles having the most associated TCRs and HLA-C alleles having the fewest. Cytomegalovirus status was reported to be diagnosed by the classifier with high specificity and sensitivity in both the original and validation cohorts. In a later analysis, most CMV-associated TCR beta chains were found to appear HLA-restricted, with HLA associations seemingly driven largely by CMV exposure. A cluster of highly shared sequence variants was judged likely to represent a technical artifact of the sequencing pipeline. It was suggested by the authors that the approach could potentially be generalized to other disease states and immunological phenotypes. Some IMGT-functional V segments, including TRBV6-2 and TRBV6-3, could not be distinguished by the 87-base-pair reads and were therefore excluded. A further reported finding was that TCR beta sequences accurately predicted the HLA-A and HLA-B alleles for most subjects in the first cohort. While some public TCRs were present in many individuals, most TCR sequences turned up only very rarely across donors.

Comment on this clone: Its antigen is unknown. No quality values exist for individual bases; no much larger clone is one base distant.

V drops 3 bases and J drops 0 bases, leaving 15 bases in between. Including cysteine and phenylalanine, the CDR3 has 17 amino acids. Only the CDR3 DNA is retained, 51 bases long and in frame from the first base. CDR1 and CDR2, per the germline V gene, are MGHRA and YSYEKL. The library was made by the immunoSEQ multiplex PCR assay. A mixture of 60 forward primers for TCR Vbeta segments and 13 reverse primers for TCR Jbeta segments was used in the multiplex PCR. Amplification of the CDR3 region of rearranged TCR beta genes was performed with a multiplex PCR assay on genomic DNA. The Illumina HiSeq System was used to sequence the amplified TCR beta libraries as 87-base-pair reads. In the paper's pipeline: A later analysis tallied tens of millions of unique TCR beta chains across the 666 repertoires, and 10 million to 11 million of those chains were shared by two or more donors. To remove PCR and sequencing errors, raw reads were error-corrected and collapsed into unique sequences using a nearest-neighbor algorithm that merged closely related sequences. Alignment of CDR3 sequences to IMGT reference sequences was used to assign V, D and J gene segments. Each retained sequence needed at least a six-nucleotide match to both a V gene segment and a J gene segment. A rearrangement counted as productive if the CDR3 had no stop codons and remained in frame with V and J, and every other rearrangement counted as non-productive. CDR3 was defined by IMGT convention, running from the second conserved V-encoded cysteine to the conserved J-encoded phenylalanine. Sequences without an unambiguous match to a single V gene segment were excluded from the earlier analysis of approximately 600 of the donors. An earlier analysis of a few hundred of the donors called V segments functional above 56.7% productive rearrangements and segregating when the between-donor standard deviation exceeded 5%. A statistical classification framework was built to diagnose cytomegalovirus status from the catalog of TCR beta chain sequences. In a later analysis, V and J genes were assigned by comparing TCR nucleotide sequences against IMGT/GENE-DB human TR gene sequences. In a later analysis, CDR3 sequences and most-parsimonious VDJ recombination scenarios were assigned using the TCRdist pipeline. In a later analysis, each TCR beta chain was defined by its CDR3 amino acid sequence together with its V-gene family, and reads without a unique V-gene family were excluded. A later analysis removed several hundred highly shared, low-generation-probability nucleotide sequences to deal with suspected cross-contamination and a sequencing artifact. For each public chain, a later analysis derived a clonal expansion index from normalized ranks of inferred template counts within each repertoire. In a later analysis, generation probabilities were computed using a VDJ recombination model fitted to out-of-frame rearrangements, and the results were checked against IGoR. In a later analysis, hypergeometric tests were used to score TCR-TCR, TCR-HLA and TCR-CMV co-occurrence, with a repertoire-size bias correction applied to TCR pairs. A later analysis estimated false discovery rates by permuting HLA or CMV assignments 20 times. In a later analysis, co-occurring TCRs were grouped with DBSCAN, and TCRdist sequence similarity was added when clustering was performed within HLA-allele-positive subsets. Co-occurrence clustering excluded repertoires with fewer than 30,000 or more than 120,000 public chains, plus five with anomalous nucleotide sharing. Imported from immuneACCESS, the table was reduced by TCRdb to in-frame sequences with V and J called. These copies leave out some clones; in studies compared against another copy, an unresolved V gene accounts for under half, and the cause of the remainder is not known. That table furnishes V, J and clone size, whereas the DNA furnished D and trimming. This sample lists about 160,000 clones; 65% to 85% were detected once. The top ten constitute 2.5% to 3.5% of the sample.

The cohort consisted of some 670 healthy bone marrow donors. Cohort members were all nominally healthy when sampled, although unrecorded immune exposures were likely present. The donor was CMV seropositive and belonged to the group of 250 to 350 seropositive cohort members. Each donor provided a peripheral blood sample, and peripheral blood mononuclear cells were used for TCR beta sequencing. Genomic DNA was extracted from the blood cell samples with the Qiagen DNeasy Blood Extraction Kit. Sequencing was carried out using PBMCs. The chain is assembled from TRBV4-1 and TRBJ1-3; the D gene is perhaps TRBD1, from 5 matching bases. This receptor was taken from a woman aged 45-60 years in good health and CMV-seropositive. The nucleotide sequence is TGCGCCAGCAGCCAGACTACGGGGGAAAGCTCTGGAAACACCATATATTTT. It specifies CASSQTTGESSGNTIYF.